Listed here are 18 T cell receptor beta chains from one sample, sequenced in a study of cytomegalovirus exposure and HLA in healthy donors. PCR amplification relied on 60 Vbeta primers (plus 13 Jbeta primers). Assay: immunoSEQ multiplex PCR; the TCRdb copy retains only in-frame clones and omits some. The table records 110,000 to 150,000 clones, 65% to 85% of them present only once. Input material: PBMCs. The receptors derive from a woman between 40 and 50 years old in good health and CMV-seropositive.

CDR3 in amino acids: CAWSLGGYEQYF. The CDR3 DNA is TGTGCCTGGAGTCTGGGGGGGTACGAGCAGTACTTC. The chain couples TRBV30 to TRBJ2-7; TRBD2 matches 7 bases. CDR1 is GTSNPN, CDR2 SVGIG, per germline (reference sequence). Trimming cost V 2 bases and J 4 bases; bases outside gene matches: 2. This CDR3 contains 12 residues.

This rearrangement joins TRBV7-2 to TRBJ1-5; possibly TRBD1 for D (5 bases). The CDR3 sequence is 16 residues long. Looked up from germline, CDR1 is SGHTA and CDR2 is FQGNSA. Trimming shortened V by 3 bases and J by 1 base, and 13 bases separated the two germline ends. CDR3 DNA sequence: TGTGCCAGCAGCTTGGACCGTTCAGGGAGCAATCAGCCCCAGCATTTT. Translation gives CASSLDRSGSNQPQHF.

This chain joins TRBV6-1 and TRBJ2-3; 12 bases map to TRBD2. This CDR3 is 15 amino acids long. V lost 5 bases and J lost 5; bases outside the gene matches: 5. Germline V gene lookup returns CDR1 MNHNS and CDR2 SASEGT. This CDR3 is CASSSLAGGRDTQYF. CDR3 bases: TGTGCCAGCAGTTCCCTAGCGGGGGGGCGAGATACGCAGTATTTT.

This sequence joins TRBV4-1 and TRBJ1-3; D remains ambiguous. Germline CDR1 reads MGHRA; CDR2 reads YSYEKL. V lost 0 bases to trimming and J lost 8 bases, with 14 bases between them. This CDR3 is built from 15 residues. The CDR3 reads CASSQDEQYWDTIYF. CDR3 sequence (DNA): TGCGCCAGCAGCCAAGATGAACAGTACTGGGACACCATATATTTT.

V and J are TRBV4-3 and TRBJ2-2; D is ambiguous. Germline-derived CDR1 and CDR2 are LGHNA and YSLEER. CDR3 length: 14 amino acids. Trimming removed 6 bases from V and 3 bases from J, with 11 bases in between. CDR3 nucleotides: TGCGCCAGCAGTCCCCAGGCTCACACCGGGGAGCTGTTTTTT. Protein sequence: CASSPQAHTGELFF.

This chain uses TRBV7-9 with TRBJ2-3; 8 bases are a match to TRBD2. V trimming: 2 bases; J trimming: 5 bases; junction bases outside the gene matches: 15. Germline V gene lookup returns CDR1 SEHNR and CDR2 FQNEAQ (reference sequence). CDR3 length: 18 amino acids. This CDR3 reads CASSLPPRGAGVEDTQYF. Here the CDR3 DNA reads TGTGCCAGCAGCTTACCGCCTCGGGGAGCGGGAGTTGAAGATACGCAGTATTTT.

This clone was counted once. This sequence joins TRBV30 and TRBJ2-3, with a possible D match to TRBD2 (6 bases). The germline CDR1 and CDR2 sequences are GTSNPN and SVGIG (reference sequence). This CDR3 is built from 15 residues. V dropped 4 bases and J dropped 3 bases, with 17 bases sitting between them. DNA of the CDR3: TGTGCCTGGACGGGGGTGGGGGGTTATACAGATACGCAGTATTTT. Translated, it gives CAWTGVGGYTDTQYF.

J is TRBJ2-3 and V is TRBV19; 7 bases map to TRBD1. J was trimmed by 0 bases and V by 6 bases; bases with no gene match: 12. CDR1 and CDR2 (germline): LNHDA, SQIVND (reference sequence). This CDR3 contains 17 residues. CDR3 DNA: TGTGCCAGTAGCCCCGCGAGGGGGACAGCTAGCACAGATACGCAGTATTTT. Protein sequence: CASSPARGTASTDTQYF. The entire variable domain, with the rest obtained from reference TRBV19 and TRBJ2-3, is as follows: DGGITQSPKYLFRKEGQNVTLSCEQNLNHDAMYWYRQDPGQGLRLIYYSQIVNDFQKGDIAEGYSVSREKKESFPLTVTSAQKNPTAFYLCASSPARGTASTDTQYFGPGTRLTVL.

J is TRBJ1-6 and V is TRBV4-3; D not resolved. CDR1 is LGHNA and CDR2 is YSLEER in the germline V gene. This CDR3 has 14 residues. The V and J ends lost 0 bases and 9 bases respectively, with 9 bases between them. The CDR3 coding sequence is TGCGCCAGCAGCCAAGACAGGATAGGTTCACCCCTCCACTTT. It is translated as CASSQDRIGSPLHF.

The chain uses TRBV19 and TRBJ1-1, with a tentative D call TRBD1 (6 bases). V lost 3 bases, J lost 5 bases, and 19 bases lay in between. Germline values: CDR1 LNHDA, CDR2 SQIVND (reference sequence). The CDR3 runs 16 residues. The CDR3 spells CASSIRVNREGTEAFF. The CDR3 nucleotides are TGTGCCAGTAGTATTCGAGTAAACAGGGAGGGTACTGAAGCTTTCTTT.

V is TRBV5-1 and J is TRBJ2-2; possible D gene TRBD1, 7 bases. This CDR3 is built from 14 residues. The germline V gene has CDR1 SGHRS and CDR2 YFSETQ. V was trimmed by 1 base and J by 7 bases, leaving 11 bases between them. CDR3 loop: CASSLLQGGGELFF. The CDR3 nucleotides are TGCGCCAGCAGCTTGCTGCAGGGGGGCGGGGAGCTGTTTTTT.

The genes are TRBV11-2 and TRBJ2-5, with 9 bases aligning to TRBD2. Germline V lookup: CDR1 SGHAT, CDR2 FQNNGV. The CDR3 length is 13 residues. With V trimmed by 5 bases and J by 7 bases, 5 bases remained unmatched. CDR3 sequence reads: CASSKREAGTQYF. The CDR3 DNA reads TGTGCCAGCAGCAAGCGGGAGGCCGGGACCCAGTACTTC.

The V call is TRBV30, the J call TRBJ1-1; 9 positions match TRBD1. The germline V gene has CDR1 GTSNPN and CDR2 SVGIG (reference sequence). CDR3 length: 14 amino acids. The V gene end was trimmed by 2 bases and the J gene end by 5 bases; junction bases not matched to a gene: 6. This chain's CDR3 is CAWSRTGAGTEAFF. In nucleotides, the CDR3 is TGTGCCTGGAGTCGGACAGGGGCCGGGACTGAAGCTTTCTTT.

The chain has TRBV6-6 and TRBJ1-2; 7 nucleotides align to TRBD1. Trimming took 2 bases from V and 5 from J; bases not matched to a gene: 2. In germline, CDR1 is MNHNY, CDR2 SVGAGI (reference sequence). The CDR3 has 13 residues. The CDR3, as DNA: TGTGCCAGCAGTTACGACAGGGTATATGGCTACACCTTC. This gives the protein CASSYDRVYGYTF.

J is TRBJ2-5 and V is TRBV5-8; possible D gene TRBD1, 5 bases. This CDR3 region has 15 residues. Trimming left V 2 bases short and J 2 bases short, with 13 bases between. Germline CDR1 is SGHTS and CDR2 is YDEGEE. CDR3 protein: CASSLFRVGQETQYF. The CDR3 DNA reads TGTGCCAGCAGCTTATTCAGGGTGGGTCAAGAGACCCAGTACTTC.

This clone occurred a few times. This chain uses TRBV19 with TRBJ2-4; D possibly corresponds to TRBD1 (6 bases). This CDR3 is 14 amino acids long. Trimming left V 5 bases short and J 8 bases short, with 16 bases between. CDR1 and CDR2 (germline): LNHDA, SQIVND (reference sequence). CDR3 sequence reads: CASSPTGSSDIQYF. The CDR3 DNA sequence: TGTGCCAGTAGTCCAACAGGGTCGTCGGACATTCAGTACTTC.

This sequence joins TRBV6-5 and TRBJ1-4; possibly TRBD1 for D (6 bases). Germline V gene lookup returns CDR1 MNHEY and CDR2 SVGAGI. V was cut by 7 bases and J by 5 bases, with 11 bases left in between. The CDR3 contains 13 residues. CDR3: CASKTGRNEKLFF. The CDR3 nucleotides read TGTGCCAGCAAAACAGGGCGGAATGAAAAACTGTTTTTT.

The CDR3 reads CAISESKTSQETQYF. The CDR3 coding sequence is TGTGCCATCAGTGAGTCCAAGACATCCCAAGAGACCCAGTACTTC. The genes are TRBV10-3 and TRBJ2-5, with D hard to call. This CDR3 region has 15 residues. Trimming pared 0 bases from V and 1 base from J, leaving 9 bases between. Germline lookup yields CDR1 ENHRY and CDR2 SYGVKD.